Listed below are T cell receptor beta chains from one sample, sequenced in a study of monozygotic twins with inflammatory bowel disease. TCRdb re-called the 5' RACE reads, yielding one record per CDR3 amino acid sequence without DNA. This repertoire includes a few hundred thousand distinct CDR3 sequences. Sequencing was carried out using blood. The receptors here all came from a human donor with ulcerative colitis or Crohn's disease, or a healthy co-twin of an affected twin (not recorded which). The CDR3 runs from the conserved cysteine through the conserved F or W. Fields, in order: V gene, J gene, CDR3 protein.

v_call: TRBV20-1; j_call: TRBJ2-1; cdr3_aa: CSAREGGRVEQFF
v_call: TRBV5-1; j_call: TRBJ2-7; cdr3_aa: CASSLEGLGYEQYF
v_call: TRBV20-1; j_call: TRBJ1-5; cdr3_aa: CSARPTGASDQPQHF
v_call: TRBV5-6; j_call: TRBJ1-2; cdr3_aa: CASSFVAAGSYGYTF
v_call: TRBV20-1; j_call: TRBJ2-5; cdr3_aa: CSASRTGQETQYF
v_call: TRBV5-1; j_call: TRBJ1-1; cdr3_aa: CASSYGGSPEAFF
v_call: TRBV18; j_call: TRBJ1-4; cdr3_aa: CASSPTDATNEKLFF
v_call: TRBV10-3; j_call: TRBJ2-3; cdr3_aa: CAISAPDRDLRRTDTQYF
v_call: TRBV9; j_call: TRBJ1-5; cdr3_aa: CASSARRTADNSNQPQHF
v_call: TRBV20-1; j_call: TRBJ1-2; cdr3_aa: CSAKMGTAHYTF
v_call: TRBV2; j_call: TRBJ1-2; cdr3_aa: CASSVQSTGYTF
v_call: TRBV29-1; j_call: TRBJ1-2; cdr3_aa: CSVGGSGPGDYGYTF
v_call: TRBV20-1; j_call: TRBJ2-7; cdr3_aa: CSALGGQGYEQYF
v_call: TRBV28; j_call: TRBJ1-1; cdr3_aa: CATRTGGTETFF
v_call: TRBV25-1; j_call: TRBJ2-2; cdr3_aa: CASSQGPGVAGELFF
v_call: TRBV27; j_call: TRBJ2-1; cdr3_aa: CASSWLGEQFF
v_call: TRBV20-1; j_call: TRBJ1-4; cdr3_aa: CSARGGATNEKLFF
v_call: TRBV20-1; j_call: TRBJ1-6; cdr3_aa: CSASRDRGSNLHF
v_call: TRBV27; j_call: TRBJ2-1; cdr3_aa: CASSFGLAGGEQFF
v_call: TRBV18; j_call: TRBJ2-7; cdr3_aa: CASSPPTGTGYEQYF
v_call: TRBV2; j_call: TRBJ1-2; cdr3_aa: CASSEARDSGYTF
v_call: TRBV18; j_call: TRBJ1-2; cdr3_aa: CASSRQGAGNYGYTF
v_call: TRBV29-1; j_call: TRBJ2-3; cdr3_aa: CSVERGTDTQYF
v_call: TRBV6-5; j_call: TRBJ2-1; cdr3_aa: CASSSLAGGTFSSYNEQFF
v_call: TRBV11-2; j_call: TRBJ2-5; cdr3_aa: CASSLDHKGETQYF
v_call: TRBV21-1; j_call: TRBJ2-1; cdr3_aa: CASSKLASGRWKDEQFF
v_call: TRBV5-6; j_call: TRBJ1-1; cdr3_aa: CASSSDRDGTEAFF
v_call: TRBV4-1; j_call: TRBJ2-3; cdr3_aa: CASSQQVGTWDTQYF
v_call: TRBV5-1; j_call: TRBJ2-7; cdr3_aa: CASSPNPGQGSWVYEQYF